Each of the 29 T cell receptor beta chains below was sequenced from the same sample in a study of blood T cell repertoires in COVID-19. Sequencing was performed with immunoSEQ multiplex PCR; in TCRdb, only in-frame clones are kept and a portion is missing. The sample includes 110,000 to 150,000 clones, around nine tenths of them seen just once. The sequencing sample was made of peripheral blood. The receptors here all came from a man aged 45-65 years with active or convalescent COVID-19.

The CDR3 DNA reads as TGTGCCAGCAGTGAGAGACAGACGCAAGAGACCCAGTACTTC. It specifies CASSERQTQETQYF. The V and J genes are TRBV2 and TRBJ2-5, with a tentative D call TRBD1 (5 bases). The V end was cut by 3 bases, the J end by 2 bases, with 10 bases between. Germline V lookup: CDR1 SNHLY, CDR2 FYNNEI. This CDR3 is 14 amino acids long.

V is TRBV5-6 and J is TRBJ2-1, with 15 bases that match TRBD2. Germline CDR1 and CDR2: SGHDT and YYEEEE. This CDR3 is 15 amino acids long. V trimming: 4 bases; J trimming: 8 bases; junction bases outside the gene matches: 4. This CDR3 is CASSIGLAGGHEQFF. The CDR3 region has the DNA TGTGCCAGCAGCATAGGACTAGCGGGAGGGCATGAGCAGTTCTTC.

This chain links TRBV15 with TRBJ2-2; 11 nucleotides match TRBD2. V shed 5 bases and J 4 bases; nucleotides not matched to a gene: 3. The germline V gene has CDR1 LNHNV and CDR2 YYDKDF (reference sequence). The CDR3 sequence is 15 residues long. CDR3 DNA: TGTGCCACCAGCGTAGGGACTAGCGGCACCGGGGAGCTGTTTTTT. Protein sequence: CATSVGTSGTGELFF.

This chain connects TRBV13 to TRBJ1-2; TRBD1 agrees at 7 bases. Germline lookup yields CDR1 PRHDT and CDR2 FYEKMQ (reference sequence). This CDR3 is built from 14 residues. J gave up 4 bases and V 0 bases, and 2 bases lay outside the gene matches. CDR3 protein: CASSLGDRSYGYTF. DNA of the CDR3: TGTGCCAGCAGCTTAGGGGACAGGTCCTATGGCTACACCTTC.

The genes are TRBV30 and TRBJ2-5, with 10 positions matching TRBD2. This CDR3 region has 17 residues. Germline CDR1 GTSNPN, CDR2 SVGIG (reference sequence). Germline trimming cut 0 bases from V and 2 bases from J; bases unmatched to any gene: 9. CDR3 sequence (DNA): TGTGCCTGGAGTGTACAAAGGACTAGCGGCATACAAGAGACCCAGTACTTC. It codes for CAWSVQRTSGIQETQYF.

J is TRBJ2-3 and V is TRBV9; D is perhaps TRBD1 (5 bases). V lost 1 base and J 4 bases, leaving 13 bases between the germline ends. CDR3 length equals 15 residues. Germline values: CDR1 SGDLS, CDR2 YYNGEE. CDR3 nucleotide sequence: TGTGCCAGCAGCGTAAAGGGTAGGGGCCCAGATACGCAGTATTTT. Residues: CASSVKGRGPDTQYF.

This clone was seen only a few times. The CDR3 nucleotides are TGTGCCAGCAAGTCGGAAGGGGGCCTCCATTCACCCCTCCACTTT. It specifies CASKSEGGLHSPLHF. The chain recombines TRBV6-4 with TRBJ1-6; 7 nucleotides agree with TRBD1. V shed 7 bases, J shed 8 bases, and the junction held 11 bases outside the gene matches. The germline V gene has CDR1 MRHNA and CDR2 SNTAGT. This CDR3 contains 15 residues.

About this clone itself: The same CDR3 arises from other DNA sequences in this sample as well. The J gene is TRBJ2-7, the V gene TRBV6-1, with 11 bases aligning to TRBD1. The germline V gene has CDR1 MNHNS and CDR2 SASEGT. There are 14 residues in the CDR3. The V and J ends lost 3 bases and 4 bases, in that order; junction bases with no gene match: 2. The CDR3 bases are TGTGCCAGCAGTGAGGGGACAGGGGGTTACGAGCAGTACTTC. Encoded protein: CASSEGTGGYEQYF.

V gene TRBV27 combines with J gene TRBJ1-2, with 7 bases lining up with TRBD1. This CDR3 has 13 residues. Germline CDR1 reads MNHEY; CDR2 reads SMNVEV (reference sequence). V trimming: 6 bases; J trimming: 4 bases; junction bases outside the gene matches: 5. The CDR3 coding sequence is TGTGCCAGCAGGCGACAGGGTGGCTATGGCTACACCTTC. Translated: CASRRQGGYGYTF.

The table lists this clone with a few counts. V usage is TRBV28 and J usage is TRBJ1-2, with TRBD1 identical over 7 bases. This CDR3 has 17 residues. Trimming took 5 bases from V and 4 from J; bases not matched to a gene: 16. Germline CDR1 reads MDHEN; CDR2 reads SYDVKM. The CDR3 reads CASSTYLGDRWAYGYTF. The CDR3 DNA reads TGTGCCAGCAGTACATATTTGGGGGACAGATGGGCCTATGGCTACACCTTC.

The genes are TRBV7-6 and TRBJ1-3; D might be TRBD1 (5 bases). CDR3 length equals 15 residues. V was shortened by 1 base and J by 4 bases, with 11 bases between the two germline ends. Looked up from germline, CDR1 is SGHVS and CDR2 is FNYEAQ. DNA of the CDR3: TGTGCCAGCAGCTTAGGAGCAGGGCTCGGAAACACCATATATTTT. It yields the protein CASSLGAGLGNTIYF.

This chain joins TRBV5-1 and TRBJ2-2, with D possibly being TRBD1 (6 bases). In germline, CDR1 is SGHRS, CDR2 YFSETQ. Trimming pared 5 bases from V and 1 base from J, leaving 9 bases between. The CDR3 totals 14 residues. CDR3 amino acids: CASSPGQNTGELFF. In DNA form, the CDR3 reads TGCGCCAGCAGTCCGGGACAGAACACCGGGGAGCTGTTTTTT.

A single count supports this clone. The CDR3 DNA reads TGTGCCAGCAAGAAACCGGGACAGGCAAACCAAGAGACCCAGTACTTC. Its protein is CASKKPGQANQETQYF. The chain employs TRBV27 and TRBJ2-5, with 8 bases aligning to TRBD1. Germline trimming cut 7 bases from V and 0 bases from J; bases unmatched to any gene: 10. This CDR3 is built from 16 residues. Germline assignment: CDR1 MNHEY and CDR2 SMNVEV (reference sequence).

V gene TRBV25-1 combines with J gene TRBJ1-4; D ambiguous. Germline lookup yields CDR1 MGHDK and CDR2 SYGVNS. With 5 bases removed from V and 10 bases from J, the gap between germline ends came to 11 bases. The CDR3 totals 12 residues. The CDR3 bases are TGTGCCAGCAGTACGGGTGCTGGAAAACTGTTTTTT. This sequence encodes CASSTGAGKLFF.

V and J are TRBV6-2 or TRBV6-3 and TRBJ2-2; D is possibly TRBD1 (5 bases). This CDR3 is 17 amino acids long. Germline V gene lookup returns CDR1 MNHEY and CDR2 SVGEGT. Deletions cut 0 bases from V and 6 bases from J, with 17 bases between. The CDR3 coding sequence is TGTGCCAGCAGTTACTCTCCCCCGCAGGGCGGCTCCGGGGAGCTGTTTTTT. This gives the protein CASSYSPPQGGSGELFF.

The table lists this clone with a few counts. This chain uses TRBV24-1 with TRBJ1-3, with no clear D. V lost 3 bases and J 0 bases, leaving 5 bases between the germline ends. The CDR3 runs 14 residues. Germline V CDR1 and CDR2: KGHDR, SFDVKD. The CDR3 loop reads CATSDPSSGNTIYF. For the CDR3, the DNA is TGTGCCACCAGTGATCCCTCCTCTGGAAACACCATATATTTT.

The chain combines TRBV5-1 with TRBJ2-2, with 10 bases that match TRBD2. Germline V gene data show CDR1 as SGHRS and CDR2 as YFSETQ. The V gene end was trimmed by 7 bases and the J gene end by 5 bases; junction bases not matched to a gene: 8. CDR3 length equals 15 residues. CDR3 protein: CASSPGTSVTGELFF. CDR3 nucleotides: TGCGCCAGCTCACCCGGGACTAGCGTTACCGGGGAGCTGTTTTTT.

The chain has TRBV6-5 and TRBJ2-6; D unclear. CDR1 MNHEY and CDR2 SVGAGI come from the germline V gene. Between the trimmed V and J ends, which lost 2 bases and 0 bases, there was a span of 8 bases. The CDR3 loop spans 16 amino acids. CDR3 sequence (DNA): TGTGCCAGCAGTTACACCCGTAGCTCTGGGGCCAACGTCCTGACTTTC. It encodes CASSYTRSSGANVLTF.

The chain joins TRBV9 to TRBJ1-5; weak D call: TRBD1 (6 bases). V was pared by 0 bases and J by 6 bases, with 22 bases between. Germline V gene sequence: CDR1 SGDLS, CDR2 YYNGEE. The CDR3 consists of 18 residues. The CDR3 spells CASSVVRGFHRATQPQHF. DNA for the CDR3: TGTGCCAGCAGCGTAGTAAGGGGGTTTCACAGGGCGACTCAGCCCCAGCATTTT.

The rearrangement joins TRBV29-1 to TRBJ2-2; D uncertain. CDR1 SQVTM and CDR2 ANQGSEA come from the germline V gene. The CDR3 extends over 15 amino acids. V lost 0 bases to trimming and J lost 0 bases, with 8 bases between them. CDR3 sequence reads: CSVEDRMSNTGELFF. CDR3 nucleotide sequence: TGCAGCGTTGAAGACAGGATGTCGAACACCGGGGAGCTGTTTTTT.

CDR3 protein: CSVEDGDYYEQYF. CDR3 DNA sequence: TGCAGCGTTGAAGACGGGGACTACTACGAGCAGTACTTC. This chain joins TRBV29-1 and TRBJ2-7; 7 bases are a match to TRBD2. Trimming at V came to 0 bases and at J to 3 bases, leaving 2 bases not matched to a gene. The CDR3 has 13 residues. The germline V gene encodes CDR1 SQVTM and CDR2 ANQGSEA.

CDR3 coding DNA: TGCGCCAGCAGCTCGTCAGGGGGAAATCAGCCCCAGCATTTT. Amino acids: CASSSSGGNQPQHF. The chain recombines TRBV5-1 with TRBJ1-5, with 7 nucleotides matching TRBD1. CDR3 length: 14 residues. V shed 3 bases and J 4 bases; nucleotides not matched to a gene: 4. Germline CDR1 is SGHRS and CDR2 is YFSETQ.

This clone was seen a few times. CDR3 DNA sequence: TGTGCCTGGAACCCAGGGACACTCCGTAACTATGGCTACACCTTC. It translates to CAWNPGTLRNYGYTF. The chain couples TRBV30 to TRBJ1-2; D is perhaps TRBD1 (6 bases). V was cut by 4 bases and J by 1 base, with 16 bases left in between. Germline CDR1 GTSNPN, CDR2 SVGIG (reference sequence). This CDR3 region has 15 residues. The variable domain in full, completed from reference TRBV30 and TRBJ1-2, reads SQTIHQWPATLVQPVGSPLSLECTVEGTSNPNLYWYRQAAGRGLQLLFYSVGIGQISSEVPQNLSASRPQDRQFILSSKKLLLSDSGFYLCAWNPGTLRNYGYTFGSGTRLTVV.

The V call is TRBV3-1 (or the pseudogene TRBV3-2), the J call TRBJ1-4; D unclear. This CDR3 comprises 15 residues. V was trimmed by 0 bases and J by 7 bases, leaving 12 bases between them. Germline V gene lookup returns CDR1 LGHDT and CDR2 YNNKEL (reference sequence). The CDR3 here is CASSQDTGLVEKLFF. CDR3 DNA sequence: TGTGCCAGCAGCCAAGACACGGGGTTGGTTGAAAAACTGTTTTTT.

This sequence joins TRBV28 and TRBJ1-4; TRBD1 might be the D (5 bases). CDR1 MDHEN and CDR2 SYDVKM come from the germline V gene. Trimming removed 6 bases at V and 14 bases at J, with 16 bases between. The CDR3 totals 12 residues. The CDR3 reads CASREGPRDLFF. The CDR3 DNA reads as TGTGCCAGCAGGGAGGGGCCGAGGGACCTGTTTTTT.

The rearrangement uses TRBV28 and TRBJ2-7, with D tentatively TRBD1 (5 bases). The germline gives CDR1 MDHEN, CDR2 SYDVKM. This CDR3 is 13 amino acids long. V shed 6 bases and J shed 2 bases, with 11 bases lying between them. The CDR3 protein is CASSPRATYEQYF. DNA for the CDR3: TGTGCCAGCAGCCCCAGGGCGACCTACGAGCAGTACTTC.

This clone has a single count. The chain joins TRBV6-2 or TRBV6-3 to TRBJ2-7; maybe TRBD1 (7 bases). The germline V gene encodes CDR1 MNHEY and CDR2 SVGEGT. The V end was cut by 0 bases, the J end by 4 bases, with 13 bases between. The CDR3 sequence is 15 residues long. DNA of the CDR3: TGTGCCAGCAGTTACTCCGAGTCAGGGGGGTACGAGCAGTACTTC. Encoded protein: CASSYSESGGYEQYF.

The chain is built from TRBV6-5 and TRBJ2-3; D remains ambiguous. The CDR3 contains 13 residues. The V and J ends lost 2 bases and 5 bases respectively, with 8 bases between them. The V gene's germline CDR1 is MNHEY and CDR2 SVGAGI. This CDR3 reads CASSYGPEDTQYF. The CDR3 DNA reads as TGTGCCAGCAGTTACGGGCCGGAAGATACGCAGTATTTT.

The chain joins TRBV2 to TRBJ1-5; TRBD1 matches 7 bases. Germline V gene lookup returns CDR1 SNHLY and CDR2 FYNNEI. The ends lost 6 bases at V and 1 base at J; junction bases unmatched: 3. The CDR3 is 14 residues long. CDR3 sequence reads: CASSPTGSNQPQHF. Written as DNA, the CDR3 is TGTGCCAGCAGCCCGACAGGGAGCAATCAGCCCCAGCATTTT. Filled out from reference TRBV2 and TRBJ1-5, the complete variable domain reads EPEVTQTPSHQVTQMGQEVILRCVPISNHLYFYWYRQILGQKVEFLVSFYNNEISEKSEIFDDQFSVERPDGSNFTLKIRSTKLEDSAMYFCASSPTGSNQPQHFGDGTRLSIL.